This T cell receptor (beta chain) was captured in a study of blood T cell repertoires in COVID-19. The assay was immunoSEQ multiplex PCR, and TCRdb's table has in-frame clones only and misses some. The top ten clones hold over 5% of a sample with around 130,000 clones, around 86% of them seen once. The length of the CDR3 is 13 residues. Trimming stripped 3 bases from V and 4 bases from J, with 10 bases between. The V gene's germline CDR1 is LNHDA and CDR2 SQIVND (reference sequence). This chain uses TRBV19 with TRBJ2-7, with D perhaps TRBD2 (6 bases). The sequence was obtained from a human donor in a cohort sampled during active COVID-19. Sequences were obtained from peripheral blood. Written as DNA, the CDR3 is TGTGCCAGTAGTATCGGGGGAGGATACGAGCAGTACTTC. This translates into CASSIGGGYEQYF.